Shown below are 21 T cell receptor beta chains from a single sample sequenced in a study of blood T cell repertoires in COVID-19. Only in-frame clones appear in the TCRdb table, and some are missing; sequencing was by immunoSEQ multiplex PCR. The sample carries 150,000 to 200,000 clones, more than 75% recorded once. Sequencing input: peripheral blood. Receptors originate from a woman aged 65 to 85 with COVID-19, enrolled during active disease.

V usage is TRBV18 and J usage is TRBJ2-5; 7 positions agree with TRBD1. Trimming at V came to 3 bases and at J to 4 bases, leaving 11 bases not matched to a gene. The CDR3 extends over 16 amino acids. Germline V gene data show CDR1 as KGHSH and CDR2 as LQKENI. CDR3 DNA sequence: TGTGCCAGCTCACCCCTCGTGAAGGGGGCTTCAGAGACCCAGTACTTC. Its translation is CASSPLVKGASETQYF.

The chain recombines TRBV5-1 with TRBJ2-2; D is undetermined. The CDR3 consists of 12 residues. V was pared by 3 bases and J by 6 bases, with 6 bases between. The germline CDR1 and CDR2 sequences are SGHRS and YFSETQ. CDR3 sequence reads: CASSSIPGELFF. CDR3 nucleotide sequence: TGCGCCAGCAGCTCAATCCCCGGGGAGCTGTTTTTT.

This sequence joins TRBV28 and TRBJ2-7; maybe TRBD2 (5 bases). The CDR3 has 22 residues. V was pared by 3 bases and J by 2 bases, with 35 bases between. Germline lookup yields CDR1 MDHEN and CDR2 SYDVKM. CDR3: CASSFVASLDRLTQTHAYEQYF. CDR3 in DNA: TGTGCCAGCAGTTTTGTGGCTAGCCTCGATCGACTTACCCAGACCCATGCCTACGAGCAGTACTTC.

This sequence joins TRBV28 and TRBJ1-5; D is unclear. Trimming took off 5 bases at V and 5 bases at J, with 7 bases between the two ends. Germline assignment: CDR1 MDHEN and CDR2 SYDVKM. There are 12 residues in the CDR3. CDR3 protein: CASSQIHQPQHF. CDR3 sequence (DNA): TGTGCCAGCAGTCAGATACATCAGCCCCAGCATTTT.

The chain carries TRBV6-1 and TRBJ2-1; TRBD2 matches at 9 bases. The CDR3 extends over 19 amino acids. Trimming at V came to 4 bases and at J to 0 bases, leaving 13 bases not matched to a gene. Germline lookup yields CDR1 MNHNS and CDR2 SASEGT. The CDR3: CASSVRIAGARSSYNEQFF. CDR3 coding DNA: TGTGCCAGCAGTGTGAGAATAGCGGGGGCCCGAAGCTCCTACAATGAGCAGTTCTTC.

This chain uses TRBV30 with TRBJ1-6, with 7 bases identical to TRBD1. Germline CDR1 and CDR2: GTSNPN and SVGIG (reference sequence). This CDR3 region has 13 residues. Germline trimming cut 5 bases from V and 4 bases from J; bases unmatched to any gene: 2. The chain's CDR3 is CAWATGYNSPLHF. The CDR3 DNA reads TGTGCCTGGGCGACAGGGTATAATTCACCCCTCCACTTT.

The rearrangement links TRBV7-9 to TRBJ2-5; 11 positions match TRBD2. The CDR3 spans 17 residues. The V gene end was trimmed by 0 bases and the J gene end by 1 base; junction bases not matched to a gene: 4. Germline CDR1 reads SEHNR; CDR2 reads FQNEAQ (reference sequence). This CDR3 is CASSLALLAGGQETQYF. CDR3 nucleotide sequence: TGTGCCAGCAGCTTAGCGCTCCTAGCGGGGGGCCAAGAGACCCAGTACTTC.

The chain joins TRBV5-1 to TRBJ2-1, with 7 positions matching TRBD1. The CDR3 has 14 amino acids. V dropped 0 bases and J dropped 4; count of bases not matched to a gene: 1. CDR1 and CDR2 from the germline V gene are SGHRS and YFSETQ. CDR3 bases: TGCGCCAGCAGCTTGGGACAGGGATACAATGAGCAGTTCTTC. Protein sequence: CASSLGQGYNEQFF.

The J gene is TRBJ1-5, the V gene TRBV28, with 8 bases matching TRBD1. Per germline, CDR1 MDHEN and CDR2 SYDVKM. The CDR3 spans 14 residues. J was trimmed by 4 bases and V by 5 bases; bases with no gene match: 4. The CDR3 DNA reads as TGTGCCAGCAGTCCCGGACAGGGTAATCAGCCCCAGCATTTT. Encoded protein: CASSPGQGNQPQHF.

The V gene is TRBV5-1, the J gene TRBJ2-3; D is perhaps TRBD2 (6 bases). Germline-derived CDR1 and CDR2 are SGHRS and YFSETQ. The CDR3 spans 14 residues. V was clipped by 4 bases and J by 0 bases, with 9 bases between them. The CDR3 DNA reads TGCGCCAGCAGCCCGGGGACTAGCACAGATACGCAGTATTTT. It yields the protein CASSPGTSTDTQYF.

This chain links TRBV5-4 with TRBJ2-2; D possibly corresponds to TRBD2 (7 bases). The CDR3 is 14 residues long. Trimming took 10 bases from V and 5 from J, leaving 18 bases between them. CDR1 and CDR2 (germline): SGHNT, YYREEE (reference sequence). In nucleotides, the CDR3 is TGTGCCGCGAGCCCCGGGGGGCGGACCGGGGAGCTGTTTTTT. This translates into CAASPGGRTGELFF.

The chain couples TRBV11-3 to TRBJ2-1, with D perhaps TRBD2 (6 bases). This CDR3 is built from 15 residues. The germline V and J ends were trimmed by 0 bases and 0 bases, with 6 bases remaining between them. Germline CDR1 reads SGHNT; CDR2 reads YENEEA. The CDR3 region has the DNA TGTGCCAGCAGCTTAGACGGGGGCTCCTACAATGAGCAGTTCTTC. Protein product: CASSLDGGSYNEQFF.

The J gene is TRBJ1-2, the V gene TRBV2; D is possibly TRBD1 (6 bases). The CDR3 consists of 16 residues. V was pared by 3 bases and J by 0 bases, with 14 bases between. Germline CDR1 reads SNHLY; CDR2 reads FYNNEI. The CDR3 protein is CASSDRTAGANYGYTF. The CDR3 DNA follows: TGTGCCAGCAGTGACCGGACAGCCGGAGCTAACTATGGCTACACCTTC. Drawing the rest from reference TRBV2 and TRBJ1-2, the complete variable domain is EPEVTQTPSHQVTQMGQEVILRCVPISNHLYFYWYRQILGQKVEFLVSFYNNEISEKSEIFDDQFSVERPDGSNFTLKIRSTKLEDSAMYFCASSDRTAGANYGYTFGSGTRLTVV.

V gene TRBV20-1 combines with J gene TRBJ2-3, with 9 nucleotides matching TRBD2. CDR1 is DFQATT and CDR2 is SNEGSKA in the germline V gene (reference sequence). The J segment lost 1 base and the V segment lost 3 bases, leaving 14 bases of the junction unmatched. This CDR3 spans 18 amino acids. The CDR3 DNA reads as TGCAGTGCTAGTGGTTCGGCGGGGGGGCCCCGGGGCACAGATACGCAGTATTTT. This sequence encodes CSASGSAGGPRGTDTQYF.

The chain carries TRBV14 and TRBJ2-5; 11 bases match TRBD2. CDR3 length equals 14 residues. Germline CDR1 is SGHDN and CDR2 is FVKESK. The V and J ends lost 5 bases and 6 bases, in that order; junction bases with no gene match: 5. The chain's CDR3 is CASSNSGGAKTQYF. CDR3 in DNA: TGTGCCAGCAGCAATAGCGGGGGGGCAAAGACCCAGTACTTC.

The chain carries TRBV2 and TRBJ2-1; TRBD2 agrees at 13 bases. V dropped 5 bases and J dropped 4; count of bases not matched to a gene: 5. This CDR3 comprises 16 residues. Germline V gene sequence: CDR1 SNHLY, CDR2 FYNNEI. The DNA for the CDR3 is TGTGCCAGCAGTCGCAGGACTAGCGGGGGATACAATGAGCAGTTCTTC. The encoded protein is CASSRRTSGGYNEQFF.

As to this clone: Other DNA sequences of this sample code for an identical CDR3. The chain employs TRBV2 and TRBJ2-5; 8 nucleotides match TRBD2. Trimming at V came to 0 bases and at J to 5 bases, leaving 5 bases not matched to a gene. The CDR3 totals 15 residues. Germline CDR1 reads SNHLY; CDR2 reads FYNNEI. The CDR3 protein is CASSEAGAGGETQYF. The CDR3 coding sequence is TGTGCCAGCAGTGAAGCGGGGGCGGGGGGTGAGACCCAGTACTTC.

This clone appeared a single time. The V call is TRBV30, the J call TRBJ2-7, with D possibly being TRBD2 (6 bases). Trimming left V 2 bases short and J 1 base short, with 15 bases between. The CDR3 is 15 residues long. Per germline, CDR1 GTSNPN and CDR2 SVGIG (reference sequence). The CDR3 DNA reads TGTGCCTGGAGTTCCGCGGGGCACAGATCCTACGAGCAGTACTTC. It specifies CAWSSAGHRSYEQYF.

V gene TRBV7-9 combines with J gene TRBJ2-3; possibly TRBD1 for D (6 bases). Germline V CDR1 and CDR2: SEHNR, FQNEAQ (reference sequence). The CDR3 runs to 15 residues. Trimming took 2 bases from V and 2 from J, leaving 11 bases between them. This chain's CDR3 is CASSLNRAPTDTQYF. As DNA, the CDR3 is TGTGCCAGCAGCTTAAACAGGGCCCCCACAGATACGCAGTATTTT.

V usage is TRBV6-5 and J usage is TRBJ1-2; D is unclear. Germline values: CDR1 MNHEY, CDR2 SVGAGI. V was pared by 0 bases and J by 3 bases, with 8 bases between. This CDR3 has 14 amino acids. This CDR3 is CASSYSGSYYGYTF. The CDR3 DNA is TGTGCCAGCAGTTACTCGGGCAGCTACTATGGCTACACCTTC.

The chain uses TRBV19 and TRBJ1-6; 7 bases align to TRBD1. Germline CDR1 reads LNHDA; CDR2 reads SQIVND (reference sequence). V lost 4 bases and J lost 6; bases outside the gene matches: 6. The CDR3 runs to 15 residues. As DNA, the CDR3 is TGTGCCAGTAGTAGGCTCGGGACAGCTAATTCACCCCTCCACTTT. Encoded protein: CASSRLGTANSPLHF.